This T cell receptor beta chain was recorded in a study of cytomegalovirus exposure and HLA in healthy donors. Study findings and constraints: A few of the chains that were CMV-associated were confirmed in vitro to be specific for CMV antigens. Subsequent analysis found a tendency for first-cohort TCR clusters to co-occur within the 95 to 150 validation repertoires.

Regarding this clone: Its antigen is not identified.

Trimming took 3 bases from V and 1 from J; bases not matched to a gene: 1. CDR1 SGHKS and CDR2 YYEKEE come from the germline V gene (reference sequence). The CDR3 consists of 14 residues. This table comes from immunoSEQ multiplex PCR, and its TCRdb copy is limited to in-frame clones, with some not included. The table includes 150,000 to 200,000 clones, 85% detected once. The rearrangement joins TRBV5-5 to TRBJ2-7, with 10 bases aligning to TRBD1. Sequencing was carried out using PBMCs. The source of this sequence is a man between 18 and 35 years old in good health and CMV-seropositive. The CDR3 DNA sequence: TGTGCCAGCAGCTGGGACAGGGGATCCTACGAGCAGTACTTC. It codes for CASSWDRGSYEQYF. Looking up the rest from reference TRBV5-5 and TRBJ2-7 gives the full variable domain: DAGVTQSPTHLIKTRGQQVTLRCSPISGHKSVSWYQQVLGQGPQFIFQYYEKEERGRGNFPDRFSARQFPNYSSELNVNALLLGDSALYLCASSWDRGSYEQYFGPGTRLTVT.